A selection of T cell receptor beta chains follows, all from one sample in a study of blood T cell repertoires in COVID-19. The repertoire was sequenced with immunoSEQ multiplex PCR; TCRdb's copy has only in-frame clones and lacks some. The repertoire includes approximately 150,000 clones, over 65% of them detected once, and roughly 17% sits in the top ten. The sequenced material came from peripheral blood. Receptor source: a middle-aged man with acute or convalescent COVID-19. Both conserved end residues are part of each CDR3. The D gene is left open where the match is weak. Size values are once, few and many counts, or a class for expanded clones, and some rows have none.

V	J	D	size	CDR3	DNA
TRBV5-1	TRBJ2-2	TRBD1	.	CASSFSGGSNTGELFF	TGCGCCAGCAGCTTTTCAGGGGGCTCGAACACCGGGGAGCTGTTTTTT
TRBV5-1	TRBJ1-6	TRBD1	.	CASSFTGTGNSPLHF	TGCGCCAGCAGCTTTACCGGGACAGGGAATTCACCCCTCCACTTT
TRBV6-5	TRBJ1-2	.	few	CASSIGGQPYGYTF	TGTGCCAGCAGTATAGGTGGGCAGCCCTATGGCTACACCTTC
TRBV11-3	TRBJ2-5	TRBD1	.	CASSDDRGETQYF	TGTGCCAGCAGCGACGACAGGGGAGAGACCCAGTACTTC
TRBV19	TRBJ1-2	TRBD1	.	CASSRGTDRYGYTF	TGTGCCAGTAGTAGAGGGACAGATCGCTATGGCTACACCTTC
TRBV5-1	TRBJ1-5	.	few	CASSLAGNQPQHF	TGCGCCAGCAGCTTGGCGGGGAATCAGCCCCAGCATTTT
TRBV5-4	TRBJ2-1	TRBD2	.	CASKTSGGAIYNEQFF	TGTGCCAGCAAGACTAGCGGGGGGGCAATTTACAATGAGCAGTTCTTC
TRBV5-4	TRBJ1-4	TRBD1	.	CASSLEPGQGTNEKLFF	TGTGCCAGCAGCTTGGAACCGGGACAGGGAACTAATGAAAAACTGTTTTTT
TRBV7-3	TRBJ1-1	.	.	CASSWDRGPSPGNTEAFF	TGTGCCAGCAGCTGGGATCGAGGGCCGAGTCCGGGGAACACTGAAGCTTTCTTT
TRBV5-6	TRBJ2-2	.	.	CASSSTTGELFF	TGTGCCAGCAGCTCTACCACCGGGGAGCTGTTTTTT
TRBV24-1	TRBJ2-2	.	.	CATSDPTGNTGELFF	TGTGCCACCAGTGACCCCACAGGCAACACCGGGGAGCTGTTTTTT
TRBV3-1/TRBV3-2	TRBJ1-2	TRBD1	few	CASSYTDRGRNGYTF	TGTGCCAGCAGCTATACCGACAGGGGGCGGAATGGCTACACCTTC
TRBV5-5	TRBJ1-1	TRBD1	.	CASSSDRDPFF	TGTGCCAGCAGCAGCGACAGGGACCCTTTCTTT
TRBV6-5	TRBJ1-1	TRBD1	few	CASSFTGGSTEAFF	TGTGCCAGCAGTTTCACAGGGGGAAGCACTGAAGCTTTCTTT
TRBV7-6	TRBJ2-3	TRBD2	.	CASSFGAGEGTDTQYF	TGTGCCAGCAGCTTTGGAGCGGGGGAAGGCACAGATACGCAGTATTTT
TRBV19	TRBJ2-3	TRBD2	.	CASSVRGGEDTQYF	TGTGCCAGTAGTGTCCGGGGGGGCGAGGATACGCAGTATTTT
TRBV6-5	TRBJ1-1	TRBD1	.	CASRLLQGTEAFF	TGTGCCAGCAGGTTATTACAGGGGACTGAAGCTTTCTTT